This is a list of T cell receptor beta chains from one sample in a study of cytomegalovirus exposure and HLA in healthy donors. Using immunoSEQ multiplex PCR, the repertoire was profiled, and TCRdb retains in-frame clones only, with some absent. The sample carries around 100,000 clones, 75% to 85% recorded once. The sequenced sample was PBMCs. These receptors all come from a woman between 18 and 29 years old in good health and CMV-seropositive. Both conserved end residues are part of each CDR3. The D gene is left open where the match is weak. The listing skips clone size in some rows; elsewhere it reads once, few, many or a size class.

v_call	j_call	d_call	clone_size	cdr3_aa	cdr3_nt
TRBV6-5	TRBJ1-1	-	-	CASSLTGRNTEAFF	TGTGCCAGCAGTCTCACAGGGAGGAACACTGAAGCTTTCTTT
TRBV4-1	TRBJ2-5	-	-	CASSQPVHSQTQYF	TGCGCCAGCAGCCAACCAGTACACAGCCAGACCCAGTACTTC
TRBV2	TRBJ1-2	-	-	CASKLGAPDGYTF	TGTGCCAGCAAATTGGGGGCTCCCGATGGCTACACCTTC
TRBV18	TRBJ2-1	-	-	CASSPNRQDNEQFF	TGTGCCAGCTCACCAAATCGACAGGACAATGAGCAGTTCTTC
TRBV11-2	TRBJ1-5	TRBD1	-	CASSQSGQGYQPQHF	TGTGCCAGCAGCCAATCGGGACAGGGGTATCAGCCCCAGCATTTT
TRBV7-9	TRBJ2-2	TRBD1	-	CASSLGTGNTGELFF	TGTGCCAGCAGCTTAGGGACAGGGAACACCGGGGAGCTGTTTTTT
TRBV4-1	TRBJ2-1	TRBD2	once	CASSLIRGLAEDNEQFF	TGCGCCAGCAGCTTAATTCGGGGACTAGCTGAGGACAATGAGCAGTTCTTC
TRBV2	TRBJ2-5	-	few	CASSEFFSETQYF	TGTGCCAGCAGTGAATTCTTCAGTGAGACCCAGTACTTC
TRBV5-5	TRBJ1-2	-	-	CASSLGTDYGYTF	TGTGCCAGCAGCTTGGGGACAGACTATGGCTACACCTTC
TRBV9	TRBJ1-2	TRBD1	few	CASSPQGRDSYGYTF	TGTGCCAGCAGCCCTCAAGGCCGGGACAGCTATGGCTACACCTTC
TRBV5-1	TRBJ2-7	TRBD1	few	CASSPNPQGVDEQYF	TGCGCCAGCAGCCCGAATCCTCAGGGGGTCGACGAGCAGTACTTC
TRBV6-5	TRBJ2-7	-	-	CASRPRAFSYEQYF	TGTGCCAGCAGACCACGCGCCTTCTCCTACGAGCAGTACTTC
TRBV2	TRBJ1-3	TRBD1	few	CASRWTGVTGNTIYF	TGTGCCAGCAGGTGGACAGGGGTGACGGGAAACACCATATATTTT
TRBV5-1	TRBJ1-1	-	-	CASSLGQENTEAFF	TGCGCCAGCAGCTTGGGACAGGAGAACACTGAAGCTTTCTTT
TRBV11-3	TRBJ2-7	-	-	CASSLYGRGGSDEQYF	TGTGCCAGCAGCTTATACGGCCGCGGAGGGAGCGACGAGCAGTACTTC
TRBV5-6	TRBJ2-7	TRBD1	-	CASSYTGQGNEQYF	TGTGCCAGCAGCTATACGGGACAGGGTAACGAGCAGTACTTC
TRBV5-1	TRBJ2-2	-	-	CASLPQGNHNGELFF	TGCGCCAGCCTTCCTCAGGGAAATCATAACGGGGAGCTGTTTTTT
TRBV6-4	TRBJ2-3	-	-	CASRTGVSTDTQYF	TGTGCCAGCAGGACGGGAGTTAGCACAGATACGCAGTATTTT
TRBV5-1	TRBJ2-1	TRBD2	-	CASSLKGSGAYNEQFF	TGCGCCAGCAGCTTGAAAGGTAGCGGGGCCTACAATGAGCAGTTCTTC
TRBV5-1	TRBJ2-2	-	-	CASSLSWGDTGELFF	TGCGCCAGCAGCTTGAGTTGGGGGGACACCGGGGAGCTGTTTTTT
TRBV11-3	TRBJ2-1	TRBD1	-	CASSLGTGTGDRRNEQFF	TGTGCCAGCAGCTTAGGAACCGGGACAGGGGATCGACGAAATGAGCAGTTCTTC
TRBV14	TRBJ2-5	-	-	CASSQERGSYQETQYF	TGTGCCAGCAGCCAAGAAAGAGGGAGCTACCAAGAGACCCAGTACTTC
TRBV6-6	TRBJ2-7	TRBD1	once	CASSYQGQGYEQYF	TGTGCCAGCAGTTACCAGGGACAGGGCTACGAGCAGTACTTC
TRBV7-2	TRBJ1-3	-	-	CASSYSQRAGNTIYF	TGTGCCAGCAGCTACAGCCAGAGAGCTGGAAACACCATATATTTT
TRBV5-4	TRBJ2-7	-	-	CASSLFVGGAYEQYF	TGTGCCAGCAGCTTGTTTGTGGGGGGAGCCTACGAGCAGTACTTC
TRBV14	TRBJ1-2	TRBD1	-	CASSQDWRGQGASGYTF	TGTGCCAGCAGCCAAGATTGGAGGGGACAGGGGGCCTCTGGCTACACCTTC
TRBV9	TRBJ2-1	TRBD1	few	CASRGQGVEQFF	TGTGCCAGCAGGGGACAGGGGGTTGAGCAGTTCTTC
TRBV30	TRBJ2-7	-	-	CAWNIRGSGEQYF	TGTGCCTGGAATATTCGGGGTTCTGGCGAGCAGTACTTC
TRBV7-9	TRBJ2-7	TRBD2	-	CASSLGGGPGDYEQYF	TGTGCCAGCAGCTTAGGGGGGGGACCGGGGGACTACGAGCAGTACTTC
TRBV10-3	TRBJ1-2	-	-	CAISESGGNYGYTF	TGTGCCATCAGTGAGAGTGGGGGCAACTATGGCTACACCTTC
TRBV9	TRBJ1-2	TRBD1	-	CASSVGGQGDWIYGYTF	TGTGCCAGCAGCGTTGGGGGACAGGGTGATTGGATCTATGGCTACACCTTC
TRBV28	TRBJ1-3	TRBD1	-	CASSGPTGGRNTIYF	TGTGCCAGCAGTGGGCCGACAGGGGGGCGAAACACCATATATTTT
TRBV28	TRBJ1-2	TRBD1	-	CATSPGTEEMNYGYTF	TGTGCCACTTCCCCCGGGACAGAAGAAATGAACTATGGCTACACCTTC
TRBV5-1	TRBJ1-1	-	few	CASSLIGGGGEAFF	TGCGCCAGCAGCTTGATCGGGGGAGGAGGTGAAGCTTTCTTT
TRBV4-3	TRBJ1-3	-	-	CASSPTLAGYWDTIYF	TGCGCCAGCAGCCCTACCCTCGCAGGGTATTGGGACACCATATATTTT
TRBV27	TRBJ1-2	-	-	CASSLSAGKDYGYTF	TGTGCCAGCAGTTTATCGGCAGGGAAGGACTATGGCTACACCTTC
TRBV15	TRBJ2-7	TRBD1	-	CATSRRQGVTYEQYF	TGTGCCACCAGCCGACGGCAGGGGGTTACCTACGAGCAGTACTTC
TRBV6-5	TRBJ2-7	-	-	CASSYSGGTNYEQYF	TGTGCCAGCAGTTACTCGGGCGGGACCAACTACGAGCAGTACTTC
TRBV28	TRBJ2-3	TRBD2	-	CASRGGLAYSTDTQYF	TGTGCCAGCAGGGGGGGACTAGCGTATAGCACAGATACGCAGTATTTT
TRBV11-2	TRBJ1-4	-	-	CASSYRVGNEKLFF	TGTGCCAGCAGCTACAGGGTGGGAAATGAAAAACTGTTTTTT
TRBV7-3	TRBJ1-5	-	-	CASSLPFRGQSNQPQHF	TGTGCCAGCAGCTTACCATTCAGGGGTCAGAGCAATCAGCCCCAGCATTTT
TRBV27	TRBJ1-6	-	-	CASSAWGPNSPLHF	TGTGCCAGCAGTGCCTGGGGGCCGAATTCACCCCTCCACTTT
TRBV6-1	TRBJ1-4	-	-	CATEGVGEKLFF	TGTGCCACCGAGGGGGTTGGAGAAAAACTGTTTTTT
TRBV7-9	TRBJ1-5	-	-	CASGASNQPQHF	TGTGCCAGCGGAGCTAGCAATCAGCCCCAGCATTTT